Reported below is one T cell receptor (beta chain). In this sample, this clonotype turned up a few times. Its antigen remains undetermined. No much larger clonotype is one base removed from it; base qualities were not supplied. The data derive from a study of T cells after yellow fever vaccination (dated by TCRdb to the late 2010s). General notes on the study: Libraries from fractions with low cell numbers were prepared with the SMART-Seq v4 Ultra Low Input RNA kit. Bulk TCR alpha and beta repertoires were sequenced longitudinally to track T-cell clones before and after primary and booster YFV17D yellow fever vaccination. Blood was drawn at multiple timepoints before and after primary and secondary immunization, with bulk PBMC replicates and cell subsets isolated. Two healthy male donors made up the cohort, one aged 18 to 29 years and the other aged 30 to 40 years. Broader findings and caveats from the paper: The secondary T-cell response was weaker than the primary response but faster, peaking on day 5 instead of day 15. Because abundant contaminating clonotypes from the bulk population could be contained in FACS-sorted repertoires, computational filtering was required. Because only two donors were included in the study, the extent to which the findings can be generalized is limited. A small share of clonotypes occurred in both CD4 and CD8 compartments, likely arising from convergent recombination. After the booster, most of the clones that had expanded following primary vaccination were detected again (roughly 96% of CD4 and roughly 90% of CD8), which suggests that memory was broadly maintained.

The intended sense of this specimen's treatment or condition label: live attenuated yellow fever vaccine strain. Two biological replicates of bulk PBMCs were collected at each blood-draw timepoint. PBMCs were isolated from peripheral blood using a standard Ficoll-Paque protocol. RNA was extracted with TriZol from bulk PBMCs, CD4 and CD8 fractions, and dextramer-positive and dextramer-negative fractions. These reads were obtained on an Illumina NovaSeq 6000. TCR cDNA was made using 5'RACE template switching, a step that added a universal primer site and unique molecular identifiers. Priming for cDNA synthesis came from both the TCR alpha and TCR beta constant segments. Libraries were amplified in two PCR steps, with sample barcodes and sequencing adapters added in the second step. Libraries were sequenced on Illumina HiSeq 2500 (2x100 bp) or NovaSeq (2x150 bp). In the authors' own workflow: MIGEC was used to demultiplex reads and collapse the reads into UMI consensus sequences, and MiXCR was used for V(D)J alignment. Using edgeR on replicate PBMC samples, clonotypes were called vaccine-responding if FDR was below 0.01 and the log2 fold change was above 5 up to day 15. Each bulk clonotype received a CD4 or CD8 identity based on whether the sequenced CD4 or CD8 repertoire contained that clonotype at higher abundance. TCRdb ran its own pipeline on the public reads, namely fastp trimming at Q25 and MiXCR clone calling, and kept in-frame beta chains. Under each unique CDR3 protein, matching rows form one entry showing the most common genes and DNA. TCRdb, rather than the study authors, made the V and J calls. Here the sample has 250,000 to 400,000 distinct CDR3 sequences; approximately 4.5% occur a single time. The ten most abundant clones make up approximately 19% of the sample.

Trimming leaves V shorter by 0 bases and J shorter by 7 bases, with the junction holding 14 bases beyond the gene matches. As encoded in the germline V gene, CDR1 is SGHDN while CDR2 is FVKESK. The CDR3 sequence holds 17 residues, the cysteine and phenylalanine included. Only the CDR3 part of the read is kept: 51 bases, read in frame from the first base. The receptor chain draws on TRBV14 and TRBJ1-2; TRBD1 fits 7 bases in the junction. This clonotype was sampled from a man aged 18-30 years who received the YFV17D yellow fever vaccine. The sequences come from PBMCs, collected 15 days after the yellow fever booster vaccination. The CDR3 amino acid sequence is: CASSQDGFGGGVSGYTF. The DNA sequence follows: TGTGCCAGCAGCCAAGATGGGTTTGGAGGGGGCGTTAGTGGCTACACCTTC.